These T cell receptor beta chains were read from a single sample in a study of shared clonotypes between healthy human individuals. Libraries were prepared by immunoSEQ multiplex PCR; TCRdb keeps only in-frame clonotypes and omits some of them. The sample includes 850,000 to 1,100,000 clones, about 80% seen only once; the top ten take about 0.94%. The specimen was memory CD4+ T cells from PBMCs. The receptors were gathered from a young man in good health. Some clones in this sample may be carry-over from other donors' samples. Both conserved end residues are part of each CDR3. The size entry is marked missing in some rows and otherwise reads once, few, many or a size class.

V,size,J,CDR3
TRBV28,many,TRBJ2-7,CASSLGALGSGIYEQYF
TRBV29-1,.,TRBJ1-4,CSVRRGLREKLFF
TRBV7-2,.,TRBJ2-7,CASSRRQGNEQYF
TRBV2,.,TRBJ2-7,CASSGLGREREQYF
TRBV6-5,.,TRBJ1-2,CASRKTGVSGYTF
TRBV5-1,.,TRBJ2-5,CASSHRQGAGTQYF
TRBV2,.,TRBJ1-4,CASSELRQGAREKLFF
TRBV2,.,TRBJ2-3,CASTGTSGRGNGDTQYF
TRBV18,.,TRBJ1-2,CASSPGQGVGGYTF
TRBV7-9,.,TRBJ1-5,CASSPIGGSNQPQHF
TRBV9,.,TRBJ1-2,CASSVVPYDNYGYTF
TRBV5-1,few,TRBJ1-3,CASSLEGSGNTIYF
TRBV7-9,.,TRBJ2-5,CASSLGGQETQYF
TRBV5-1,.,TRBJ1-3,CASSLGAQISGNTIYF
TRBV5-4,.,TRBJ2-1,CASSLGDRALYNEQFF
TRBV14,.,TRBJ1-5,CASSQGHDQPQHF
TRBV30,.,TRBJ2-1,CAWSLAGGSNEQFF
TRBV7-2,.,TRBJ2-3,CASSWGTDTQYF
TRBV5-1,once,TRBJ1-3,CASSLSVSGNTIYF
TRBV7-2,.,TRBJ1-4,CASSLGTPEKLFF
TRBV6-1,.,TRBJ2-7,CASRSVAASYEQYF
TRBV11-2,once,TRBJ1-1,CASSLVLGANTEAFF
TRBV7-2,.,TRBJ2-2,CASSQRTSNTGELFF
TRBV7-3,.,TRBJ1-1,CASSLSGWGRTEAFF
TRBV18,.,TRBJ2-5,CASSTTSGRETQYF
TRBV4-2,.,TRBJ1-1,CASSTRDRAAEAFF
TRBV9,.,TRBJ2-2,CASSGRQNTGELFF
TRBV10-1,.,TRBJ1-1,CASSTAGGATNTEAFF
TRBV27,.,TRBJ2-5,CASSSSSGTQYF
TRBV11-2,few,TRBJ2-7,CASSLLGLSYEQYF
TRBV14,.,TRBJ1-4,CASSQDGTVYEKLFF
TRBV29-1,.,TRBJ2-5,CSVIPWGGASRETQYF
TRBV10-1,.,TRBJ1-5,CASSSDRVKHQPQHF
TRBV19,.,TRBJ2-5,CASRQGPAVETQYF
TRBV7-9,.,TRBJ1-4,CASSPPPRAQNEKLFF
TRBV28,.,TRBJ2-7,CASMGNYEQYF
TRBV5-1,.,TRBJ2-5,CASSPGTDQETQYF
TRBV6-1,.,TRBJ2-3,CASSEVTRGDTQYF
TRBV23-1,.,TRBJ1-2,CASSQFETAIYGYTF
TRBV4-1,few,TRBJ1-3,CASSPTGVGNTIYF
TRBV11-2,.,TRBJ2-7,CASSPITGISYEQYF
TRBV19,.,TRBJ2-5,CASSSPGTSGRKTQYF